This T cell receptor (beta chain) was profiled in a study of shared clonotypes between healthy human individuals (TCRdb year 2020). At the level of the whole study: The cohort included three men and a couple of women between 18 and 49 years of age. Libraries were prepared and TCR repertoires were sequenced by different laboratories using diverse techniques, in order to increase sequencing depth and limit assay-specific biases. To estimate repertoire size and how much clonotype sharing occurs between individuals, the study deeply sequenced the blood TCR repertoires of about five healthy adults. Between about 0.9 and 10 billion PBMCs per donor were obtained by leukapheresis. For each donor, three plates each were used for CD4 naive and CD4 memory, two plates were used for CD8 naive, and one plate was used for CD8 memory.

Using the deep immunoSEQ assay, multiplex PCR amplified TCR CDR3 regions from genomic DNA. Extracted genomic DNA from each cell subset was distributed evenly across all wells of several immunoSEQ 96-well plates, and each plate was treated as a replicate. For sorted subsets, about 220 ng of genomic DNA, equivalent to 30,000 or so T cell genomes, went into each replicate PCR. The purified libraries were quantified using a Qubit 3.0 fluorometer, sized with a Bioanalyzer 2100, and then quantified again using the KAPA Library Quantification kit. A separate single-read 150-cycle Illumina NextSeq 550 flow cell was used to sequence each immunoSEQ 96-well plate. The study's own analysis went as follows. Because the immunoSEQ output included only junctional sequences and no quality scores, the filtering could not be the same as the filtering used for full-length reads. To assign V/J genes and CDR3, sequences were annotated using PyIR, a Python wrapper for IgBLAST v1.9, with IMGT germline references. Any read was removed if the V/J assignment was weak (E-value above 1e-6), the CDR3 was missing, or the read contained stop codons, out-of-frame junctions, or ambiguous translated residues. A V3J clonotype was defined by an identical inferred V gene, J gene, and CDR3 amino acid sequence. The percentage overlap between two repertoires was calculated by dividing the number of shared unique clonotypes by the size of the smaller repertoire. RTK rarefaction, the Chao1 estimator, and Recon v2.1 estimates of unobserved clonotypes were used to assess repertoire richness. Generation probabilities were computed with OLGA for all TCRbeta clonotypes obtained by the gDNA method from several donors. TCRdb carries this immuneACCESS record with in-frame sequences only. Its versions omit some clonotypes, under half of them owing to an unresolved V gene in the studies checked, with the rest unexplained. Clone size and V and J calls were adopted from that table, with D and trimming inferred from the DNA. The sample table contains some 2 million clones; only one count was recorded for 85% to 95% of them. The ten largest clonotypes hold 0.13% of the sample.

Including cysteine and phenylalanine, the CDR3 has 13 amino acids. The retained sequence is limited to the CDR3, 39 bases, with the frame set at the first base. The germline V gene (reference sequence) supplies CDR1 GTSNPN and CDR2 SVGIG. The germline V end is reduced by 8 bases and the J end by 2 bases; junction bases left unmatched: 5. As concerns this clone: No cognate antigen has been identified for it. Base qualities were left out, and no much larger clone turns up one base away. Other nucleotide sequences from this sample produce the same CDR3.

The paper's findings and limits, for the study overall: Naive subsets generally had larger estimated clonotype richness than memory subsets. Incomplete sequencing was indicated by rarefaction of sorted-subset datasets, despite the large sequencing depth. Compared with non-shared clonotypes, the clonotypes found in all four sorted-subset donors had higher generation probabilities. Because the study included only a small number of donors, the genetic and exposure-history diversity represented was limited. Only blood was sampled, and tissue TCR repertoires likely differ from those in blood. Sharing across a handful of donors was observed for approximately 5% of naive CD4, 3% to 3.5% of naive CD8, roughly 2.3% of memory CD4, and less than 0.45% of memory CD8 clonotypes. Pairwise subsampling led to the expectation that sequencing depth would affect the degree of clonotype sharing among donors.

The donors were healthy, HIV-negative adults with no recently reported acute infections or vaccinations. Every donor was a Caucasian adult residing in Nashville, Tennessee, USA. CD4+ T cells were enriched by magnetic negative selection, after which naive cells were positively selected on CD45RA and the negative fraction was taken as the memory subset. Blood was obtained by leukapheresis, after which PBMCs were separated by Ficoll-Histopaque density gradient centrifugation and cryopreserved in liquid nitrogen vapor phase. Analytical flow cytometry was used to check the purity and quantity of every magnetically sorted T cell population. Genomic DNA was isolated from each sorted fraction and quantified by UV absorbance on a Nanodrop 2000c.

Sequencing input: naive CD4+ T cells sorted from blood. The cell subset or site label on this specimen signifies: CD45RA+ positively selected. This TCR was recovered from a man in his late teens or twenties in good health. The chain links TRBV30 with TRBJ1-3, with 8 junctional bases fitting TRBD1. Here the CDR3 is given as CASDRGPGNTIYF. The DNA reads TGTGCCAGTGACAGGGGCCCTGGAAACACCATATATTTT.